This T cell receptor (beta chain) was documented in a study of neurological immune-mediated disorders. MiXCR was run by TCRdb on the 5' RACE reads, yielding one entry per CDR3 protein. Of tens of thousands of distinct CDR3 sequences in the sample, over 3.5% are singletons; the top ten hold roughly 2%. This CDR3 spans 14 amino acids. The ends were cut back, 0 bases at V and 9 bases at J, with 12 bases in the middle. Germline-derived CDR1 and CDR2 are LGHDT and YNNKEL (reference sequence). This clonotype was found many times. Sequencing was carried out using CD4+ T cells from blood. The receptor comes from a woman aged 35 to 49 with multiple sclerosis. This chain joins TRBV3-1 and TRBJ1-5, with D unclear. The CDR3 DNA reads TGTGCCAGCAGCCAAGATAACGCGGGGAGGCCCCAGCATTTT. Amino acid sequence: CASSQDNAGRPQHF.